Listed below are T cell receptor beta chains from one sample, sequenced in a study of radiotherapy plus CTLA-4 blockade in lung cancer. TCRdb keeps only in-frame clones here, not all; method: immunoSEQ multiplex PCR. The sample lists 20,000 to 30,000 clones, over 55% occurring once. The sequencing here drew on peripheral blood, taken from a patient treated with radiotherapy plus ipilimumab. The receptors shown here come from a human donor with non-small cell lung cancer whose response to radiotherapy plus ipilimumab could not be evaluated. The CDR3 runs from the conserved cysteine through the conserved F or W. The D gene is left open where the match is weak. Size tells how often a clone was seen (once, few, many) or the class of an expanded clone, and some rows leave it out.

clone size: NA
V gene: TRBV18
J gene: TRBJ2-1
D gene: NA
CDR3 protein: CASSREGDEQFF
CDR3 DNA: TGTGCCAGCTCCCGAGAGGGGGATGAGCAGTTCTTC

clone size: few
V gene: TRBV6-6
J gene: TRBJ1-1
D gene: NA
CDR3 protein: CASSYRGLMTEAFF
CDR3 DNA: TGTGCCAGCAGTTACAGAGGGTTGATGACTGAAGCTTTCTTT

clone size: NA
V gene: TRBV30
J gene: TRBJ2-3
D gene: NA
CDR3 protein: CAWSVPGGHAGRTQYF
CDR3 DNA: TGTGCCTGGAGTGTACCGGGGGGCCACGCTGGTCGGACGCAGTATTTT

clone size: NA
V gene: TRBV7-3
J gene: TRBJ2-7
D gene: TRBD2
CDR3 protein: CASSPLAGGTGEQYF
CDR3 DNA: TGTGCCAGCAGCCCCCTAGCGGGAGGGACTGGCGAGCAGTACTTC

clone size: NA
V gene: TRBV5-1
J gene: TRBJ1-2
D gene: NA
CDR3 protein: CASSLRQGTGGYTF
CDR3 DNA: TGCGCCAGCAGCTTGCGGCAGGGCACAGGCGGCTACACCTTC

clone size: NA
V gene: TRBV19
J gene: TRBJ2-7
D gene: TRBD1
CDR3 protein: CASSKGQGANYEQYF
CDR3 DNA: TGTGCCAGTAGTAAGGGACAGGGGGCGAATTACGAGCAGTACTTC

clone size: NA
V gene: TRBV6-1
J gene: TRBJ2-7
D gene: NA
CDR3 protein: CASSEISEQYF
CDR3 DNA: TGTGCCAGCAGTGAAATTAGCGAGCAGTACTTC

clone size: few
V gene: TRBV5-1
J gene: TRBJ2-3
D gene: NA
CDR3 protein: CASSLPTALTDTQYF
CDR3 DNA: TGCGCCAGCAGCTTACCCACTGCCCTCACAGATACGCAGTATTTT

clone size: few
V gene: TRBV19
J gene: TRBJ2-3
D gene: NA
CDR3 protein: CASSIEQDGTQYF
CDR3 DNA: TGTGCCAGTAGTATAGAGCAGGATGGTACGCAGTATTTT

clone size: NA
V gene: TRBV7-8
J gene: TRBJ1-3
D gene: NA
CDR3 protein: CASSRGGFGNTIYF
CDR3 DNA: TGTGCCAGCAGCCGGGGGGGATTTGGAAACACCATATATTTT

clone size: NA
V gene: TRBV28
J gene: TRBJ1-4
D gene: TRBD1
CDR3 protein: CASSSPGQENEKLFF
CDR3 DNA: TGTGCCAGCAGTTCACCGGGACAGGAAAATGAAAAACTGTTTTTT

clone size: few
V gene: TRBV5-4
J gene: TRBJ2-7
D gene: TRBD2
CDR3 protein: CASSSRLAGVSEQYF
CDR3 DNA: TGTGCCAGCAGCTCCCGACTAGCGGGAGTCAGCGAGCAGTACTTC

clone size: NA
V gene: TRBV5-6
J gene: TRBJ2-2
D gene: TRBD2
CDR3 protein: CASRRRLSSGAGELFF
CDR3 DNA: TGTGCCAGCAGGCGGAGGTTGTCTAGCGGGGCCGGGGAGCTGTTTTTT

clone size: few
V gene: TRBV7-2
J gene: TRBJ2-7
D gene: NA
CDR3 protein: CASSLDGKQGIQQYF
CDR3 DNA: TGTGCCAGCAGCTTAGATGGTAAGCAGGGCATCCAGCAGTACTTC

clone size: NA
V gene: TRBV27
J gene: TRBJ1-4
D gene: TRBD1
CDR3 protein: CASSPWTGKGIYEKLFF
CDR3 DNA: TGTGCCAGCAGTCCCTGGACAGGCAAGGGTATATATGAAAAACTGTTTTTT

clone size: few
V gene: TRBV2
J gene: TRBJ2-7
D gene: TRBD2
CDR3 protein: CASSSGFYEQYF
CDR3 DNA: TGTGCCAGCTCTAGCGGTTTCTACGAGCAGTACTTC

clone size: NA
V gene: TRBV7-2
J gene: TRBJ2-7
D gene: TRBD2
CDR3 protein: CASSVSGTSGVSSYEQYF
CDR3 DNA: TGTGCCAGCAGCGTTTCCGGGACTAGCGGGGTTAGCTCCTACGAGCAGTACTTC

clone size: once
V gene: TRBV5-4
J gene: TRBJ2-7
D gene: NA
CDR3 protein: CASSWGVSYEQYF
CDR3 DNA: TGTGCCAGCAGCTGGGGAGTGTCCTACGAGCAGTACTTC

clone size: few
V gene: TRBV29-1
J gene: TRBJ2-7
D gene: TRBD2
CDR3 protein: CSVVPLSGNAVEQYF
CDR3 DNA: TGCAGCGTTGTTCCGCTTAGCGGGAACGCGGTCGAGCAGTACTTC

clone size: NA
V gene: TRBV25-1
J gene: TRBJ1-1
D gene: TRBD1
CDR3 protein: CASSVTGGNTEAFF
CDR3 DNA: TGTGCCAGCAGTGTTACAGGGGGGAACACTGAAGCTTTCTTT

clone size: NA
V gene: TRBV18
J gene: TRBJ2-7
D gene: NA
CDR3 protein: CASSQSIGVGYEQYF
CDR3 DNA: TGTGCCAGCTCACAGTCCATAGGGGTGGGCTACGAGCAGTACTTC

clone size: NA
V gene: TRBV29-1
J gene: TRBJ2-2
D gene: NA
CDR3 protein: CSVAGAGELFF
CDR3 DNA: TGCAGCGTTGCAGGGGCCGGGGAGCTGTTTTTT

clone size: NA
V gene: TRBV29-1
J gene: TRBJ1-4
D gene: NA
CDR3 protein: CSVARGTEGGKLFF
CDR3 DNA: TGCAGCGTTGCTAGGGGGACGGAAGGTGGAAAACTGTTTTTT

clone size: NA
V gene: TRBV15
J gene: TRBJ1-1
D gene: NA
CDR3 protein: CATSRDRGAGVAFF
CDR3 DNA: TGTGCCACCAGCAGAGATCGGGGGGCTGGGGTTGCTTTCTTT

clone size: few
V gene: TRBV4-3
J gene: TRBJ1-1
D gene: TRBD1
CDR3 protein: CASSQDWRQGLEAFF
CDR3 DNA: TGCGCCAGCAGCCAAGATTGGAGACAGGGTCTGGAAGCTTTCTTT

clone size: NA
V gene: TRBV7-3
J gene: TRBJ2-2
D gene: TRBD1
CDR3 protein: CASSLRQGAGELFF
CDR3 DNA: TGTGCCAGCAGCTTACGGCAGGGGGCCGGGGAGCTGTTTTTT

clone size: once
V gene: TRBV10-3
J gene: TRBJ2-3
D gene: TRBD2
CDR3 protein: CAIDLHGAGPTDTQYF
CDR3 DNA: TGTGCCATCGATTTACATGGAGCGGGACCCACAGATACGCAGTATTTT

clone size: NA
V gene: TRBV11-3
J gene: TRBJ2-7
D gene: NA
CDR3 protein: CASSFSFRDEQYF
CDR3 DNA: TGTGCCAGCAGCTTTTCCTTCAGGGACGAGCAGTACTTC

clone size: NA
V gene: TRBV18
J gene: TRBJ1-4
D gene: NA
CDR3 protein: CASSPGAGHNFNEKLFF
CDR3 DNA: TGTGCCAGCTCACCTGGGGCAGGGCACAACTTTAATGAAAAACTGTTTTTT

clone size: NA
V gene: TRBV27
J gene: TRBJ2-2
D gene: TRBD1
CDR3 protein: CASRGQGSGELFF
CDR3 DNA: TGTGCCAGCAGGGGACAGGGCAGCGGGGAGCTGTTTTTT

clone size: medium-sized
V gene: TRBV10-3
J gene: TRBJ2-7
D gene: TRBD2
CDR3 protein: CAIRELAGWDEQYF
CDR3 DNA: TGTGCCATCAGAGAACTAGCGGGATGGGACGAGCAGTACTTC

clone size: once
V gene: TRBV20-1
J gene: TRBJ2-7
D gene: NA
CDR3 protein: CSARDRSEQYF
CDR3 DNA: TGCAGTGCTAGAGATCGCAGCGAGCAGTACTTC

clone size: NA
V gene: TRBV4-1
J gene: TRBJ2-1
D gene: NA
CDR3 protein: CASSRIAKYNEQFF
CDR3 DNA: TGCGCCAGCAGCCGAATAGCTAAGTACAATGAGCAGTTCTTC

clone size: NA
V gene: TRBV18
J gene: TRBJ2-3
D gene: NA
CDR3 protein: CASIRELTDTQYF
CDR3 DNA: TGTGCCAGCATTAGGGAGCTCACAGATACGCAGTATTTT

clone size: NA
V gene: TRBV11-2
J gene: TRBJ2-7
D gene: NA
CDR3 protein: CASSLGPQIEQYF
CDR3 DNA: TGTGCCAGCAGCTTAGGTCCCCAAATTGAGCAGTACTTC

clone size: NA
V gene: TRBV28
J gene: TRBJ1-1
D gene: NA
CDR3 protein: CASSQQGNTEAFF
CDR3 DNA: TGTGCCAGCAGTCAACAGGGGAACACTGAAGCTTTCTTT

clone size: NA
V gene: TRBV9
J gene: TRBJ1-1
D gene: NA
CDR3 protein: CASSVGGMNTEAFF
CDR3 DNA: TGTGCCAGCAGCGTGGGAGGGATGAACACTGAAGCTTTCTTT

clone size: NA
V gene: TRBV28
J gene: TRBJ2-7
D gene: NA
CDR3 protein: CASSLWKGSLSGNEQYF
CDR3 DNA: TGTGCCAGCAGTTTATGGAAGGGGTCCCTATCAGGGAACGAGCAGTACTTC

clone size: NA
V gene: TRBV7-9
J gene: TRBJ1-1
D gene: NA
CDR3 protein: CASTLDSRNTEAFF
CDR3 DNA: TGTGCCAGCACCTTGGACAGTCGTAACACTGAAGCTTTCTTT

clone size: NA
V gene: TRBV29-1
J gene: TRBJ2-5
D gene: NA
CDR3 protein: CSATGQQETQYF
CDR3 DNA: TGCAGCGCCACTGGACAGCAAGAGACCCAGTACTTC

clone size: NA
V gene: TRBV5-1
J gene: TRBJ2-7
D gene: NA
CDR3 protein: CASSNVQGSYEQYF
CDR3 DNA: TGCGCCAGCAGCAATGTTCAGGGCTCCTACGAGCAGTACTTC

clone size: few
V gene: TRBV11-3
J gene: TRBJ2-5
D gene: TRBD2
CDR3 protein: CASSLAGGAQETQYF
CDR3 DNA: TGTGCCAGCAGCTTAGCGGGGGGGGCCCAAGAGACCCAGTACTTC

clone size: NA
V gene: TRBV7-9
J gene: TRBJ2-1
D gene: NA
CDR3 protein: CASSLFGGFDEQFF
CDR3 DNA: TGTGCCAGCAGCTTATTTGGGGGGTTCGATGAGCAGTTCTTC

clone size: NA
V gene: TRBV5-1
J gene: TRBJ2-3
D gene: NA
CDR3 protein: CASSSQGTEDTQYF
CDR3 DNA: TGCGCCAGCAGCTCTCAGGGGACGGAAGATACGCAGTATTTT

clone size: NA
V gene: TRBV6-5
J gene: TRBJ2-3
D gene: NA
CDR3 protein: CASSSVDTQYF
CDR3 DNA: TGTGCCAGCAGTTCCGTCGATACGCAGTATTTT

clone size: few
V gene: TRBV19
J gene: TRBJ2-3
D gene: NA
CDR3 protein: CASSPQGFPPDTQYF
CDR3 DNA: TGTGCCAGTAGTCCGCAGGGTTTCCCCCCAGATACGCAGTATTTT

clone size: NA
V gene: TRBV18
J gene: TRBJ2-1
D gene: NA
CDR3 protein: CASSPVGGNEQFF
CDR3 DNA: TGTGCCAGCTCACCAGTGGGCGGGAATGAGCAGTTCTTC

clone size: few
V gene: TRBV6-4
J gene: TRBJ2-5
D gene: NA
CDR3 protein: CASSPSEKETQYF
CDR3 DNA: TGTGCCAGCAGTCCTTCTGAGAAAGAGACCCAGTACTTC

clone size: NA
V gene: TRBV29-1
J gene: TRBJ2-5
D gene: NA
CDR3 protein: CSVEEAVQYF
CDR3 DNA: TGCAGCGTTGAAGAGGCGGTCCAGTACTTC

clone size: NA
V gene: TRBV18
J gene: TRBJ1-1
D gene: NA
CDR3 protein: CASSPPNSPSGGTEAFF
CDR3 DNA: TGTGCCAGCTCACCACCAAATTCACCCTCGGGGGGCACTGAAGCTTTCTTT

clone size: NA
V gene: TRBV7-2
J gene: TRBJ2-7
D gene: TRBD2
CDR3 protein: CASGLVISYEQYF
CDR3 DNA: TGTGCCAGCGGACTAGTCATTTCCTACGAGCAGTACTTC

clone size: few
V gene: TRBV4-1
J gene: TRBJ2-7
D gene: TRBD1
CDR3 protein: CASSQQQGVFDEQYF
CDR3 DNA: TGCGCCAGCAGCCAACAACAGGGGGTTTTCGACGAGCAGTACTTC

clone size: few
V gene: TRBV18
J gene: TRBJ1-1
D gene: NA
CDR3 protein: CASSRGTGQLNTEAFF
CDR3 DNA: TGTGCCAGCTCACGGGGGACGGGACAACTGAACACTGAAGCTTTCTTT

clone size: NA
V gene: TRBV6-5
J gene: TRBJ1-6
D gene: TRBD1
CDR3 protein: CASGRDSDNSPLHF
CDR3 DNA: TGTGCCAGCGGTAGGGACAGCGATAATTCACCCCTCCACTTT

clone size: NA
V gene: TRBV19
J gene: TRBJ2-4
D gene: NA
CDR3 protein: CASSMTSLAKNIQYF
CDR3 DNA: TGTGCCAGTAGTATGACATCACTAGCCAAAAACATTCAGTACTTC

clone size: NA
V gene: TRBV27
J gene: TRBJ2-3
D gene: TRBD2
CDR3 protein: CASSPSLAGVGDTQYF
CDR3 DNA: TGTGCCAGCAGTCCTTCCTTAGCGGGAGTGGGAGATACGCAGTATTTT

clone size: NA
V gene: TRBV5-1
J gene: TRBJ2-2
D gene: TRBD2
CDR3 protein: CASSRKVGGSTRTSGRANTGELFF
CDR3 DNA: TGCGCCAGCAGTCGTAAAGTAGGGGGCAGCACTCGGACTAGCGGGAGGGCGAACACCGGGGAGCTGTTTTTT

clone size: NA
V gene: TRBV19
J gene: TRBJ2-1
D gene: TRBD2
CDR3 protein: CASSMGTSPEKQFF
CDR3 DNA: TGTGCCAGTAGTATGGGGACTAGCCCTGAAAAGCAGTTCTTC

clone size: few
V gene: TRBV27
J gene: TRBJ2-1
D gene: TRBD2
CDR3 protein: CASRRSSSGNYNEQFF
CDR3 DNA: TGTGCCAGCAGGAGATCCTCTAGCGGAAACTACAATGAGCAGTTCTTC